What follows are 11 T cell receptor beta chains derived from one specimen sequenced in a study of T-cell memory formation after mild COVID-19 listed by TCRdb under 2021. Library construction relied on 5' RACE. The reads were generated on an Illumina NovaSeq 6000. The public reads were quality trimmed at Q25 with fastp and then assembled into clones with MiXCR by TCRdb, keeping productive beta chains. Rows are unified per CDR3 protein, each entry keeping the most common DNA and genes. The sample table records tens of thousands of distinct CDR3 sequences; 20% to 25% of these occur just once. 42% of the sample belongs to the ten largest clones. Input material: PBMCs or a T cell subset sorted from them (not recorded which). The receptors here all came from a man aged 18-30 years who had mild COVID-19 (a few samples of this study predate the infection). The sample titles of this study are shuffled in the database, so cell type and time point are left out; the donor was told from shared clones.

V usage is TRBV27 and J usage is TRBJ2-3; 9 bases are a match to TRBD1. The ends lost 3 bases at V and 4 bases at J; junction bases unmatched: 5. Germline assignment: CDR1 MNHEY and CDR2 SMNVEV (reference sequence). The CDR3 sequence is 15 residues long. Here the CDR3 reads CASSFRTGDPDTQYF. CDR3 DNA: TGTGCCAGCAGTTTCCGGACAGGGGACCCAGATACGCAGTATTTT.

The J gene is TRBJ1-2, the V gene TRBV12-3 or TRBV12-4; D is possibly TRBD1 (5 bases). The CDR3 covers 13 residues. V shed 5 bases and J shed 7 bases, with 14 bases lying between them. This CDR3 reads CASSQGLIGGYTF. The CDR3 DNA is TGTGCCAGCAGTCAGGGACTAATTGGTGGCTACACCTTC.

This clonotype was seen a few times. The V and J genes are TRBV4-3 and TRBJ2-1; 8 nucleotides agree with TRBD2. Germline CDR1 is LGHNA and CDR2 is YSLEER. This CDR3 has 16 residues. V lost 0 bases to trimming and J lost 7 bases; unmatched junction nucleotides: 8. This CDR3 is CASSQDNGRGENEQFF. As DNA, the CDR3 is TGCGCCAGCAGCCAAGATAACGGGCGGGGGGAGAATGAGCAGTTCTTC.

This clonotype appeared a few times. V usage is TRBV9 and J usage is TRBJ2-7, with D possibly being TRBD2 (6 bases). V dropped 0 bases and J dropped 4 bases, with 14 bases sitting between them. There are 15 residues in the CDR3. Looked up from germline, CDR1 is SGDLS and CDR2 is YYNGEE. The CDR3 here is CASSVVGGEMYEQYV. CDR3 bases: TGTGCCAGCAGCGTAGTAGGAGGGGAAATGTACGAGCAGTACGTC.

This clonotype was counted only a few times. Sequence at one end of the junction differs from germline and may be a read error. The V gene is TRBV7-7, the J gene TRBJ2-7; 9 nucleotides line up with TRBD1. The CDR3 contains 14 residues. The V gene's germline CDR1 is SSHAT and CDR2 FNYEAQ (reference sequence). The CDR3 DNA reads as TGTGCTAGCAGCTTGGGACAGGGTGTATACGAGCAGTACTTC. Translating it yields CASSLGQGVYEQYF.

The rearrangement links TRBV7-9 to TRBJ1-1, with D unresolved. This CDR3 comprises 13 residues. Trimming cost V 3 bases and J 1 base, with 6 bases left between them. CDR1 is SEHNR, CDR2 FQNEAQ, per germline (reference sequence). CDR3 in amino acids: CASSLAPNTEAFF. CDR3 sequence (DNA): TGTGCCAGCAGCTTGGCCCCGAACACTGAAGCTTTCTTT. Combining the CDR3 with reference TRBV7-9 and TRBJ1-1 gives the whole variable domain DTGVSQNPRHKITKRGQNVTFRCDPISEHNRLYWYRQTLGQGPEFLTYFQNEAQLEKSRLLSDRFSAERPKGSFSTLEIQRTEQGDSAMYLCASSLAPNTEAFFGQGTRLTVV.

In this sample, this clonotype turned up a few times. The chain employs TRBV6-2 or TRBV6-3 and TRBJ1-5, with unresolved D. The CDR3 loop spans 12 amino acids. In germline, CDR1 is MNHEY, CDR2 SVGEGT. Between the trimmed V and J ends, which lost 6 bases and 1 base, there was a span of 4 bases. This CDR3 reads CASSKSNQPQHF. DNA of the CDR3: TGTGCCAGCAGCAAGAGCAATCAGCCCCAGCATTTT.

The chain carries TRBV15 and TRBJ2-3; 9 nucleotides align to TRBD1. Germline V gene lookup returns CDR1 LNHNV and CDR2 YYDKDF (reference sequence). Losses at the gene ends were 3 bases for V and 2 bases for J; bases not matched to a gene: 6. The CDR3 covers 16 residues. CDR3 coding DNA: TGTGCCACCAGCAGGGGACAGGGAGAAATCACAGATACGCAGTATTTT. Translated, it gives CATSRGQGEITDTQYF. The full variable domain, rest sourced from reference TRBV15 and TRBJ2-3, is DAMVIQNPRYQVTQFGKPVTLSCSQTLNHNVMYWYQQKSSQAPKLLFHYYDKDFNNEADTPDNFQSRRPNTSFCFLDIRSPGLGDTAMYLCATSRGQGEITDTQYFGPGTRLTVL.

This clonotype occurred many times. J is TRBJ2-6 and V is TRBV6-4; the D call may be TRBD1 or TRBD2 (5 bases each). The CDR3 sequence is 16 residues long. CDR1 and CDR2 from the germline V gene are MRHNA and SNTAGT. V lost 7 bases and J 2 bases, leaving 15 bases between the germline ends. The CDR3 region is CASTSRDGTGANVLTF. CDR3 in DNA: TGTGCCAGCACTAGTCGGGACGGAACTGGGGCCAACGTCCTGACTTTC.

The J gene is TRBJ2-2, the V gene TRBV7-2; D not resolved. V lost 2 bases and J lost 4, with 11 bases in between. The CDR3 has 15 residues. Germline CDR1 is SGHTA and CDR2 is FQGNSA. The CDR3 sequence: CASSLIPASTGELFF. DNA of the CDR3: TGTGCCAGCAGCTTAATCCCGGCTTCCACCGGGGAGCTGTTTTTT. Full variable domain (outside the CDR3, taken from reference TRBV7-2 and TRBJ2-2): GAGVSQSPSNKVTEKGKDVELRCDPISGHTALYWYRQSLGQGLEFLIYFQGNSAPDKSGLPSDRFSAERTGGSVSTLTIQRTQQEDSAVYLCASSLIPASTGELFFGEGSRLTVL.

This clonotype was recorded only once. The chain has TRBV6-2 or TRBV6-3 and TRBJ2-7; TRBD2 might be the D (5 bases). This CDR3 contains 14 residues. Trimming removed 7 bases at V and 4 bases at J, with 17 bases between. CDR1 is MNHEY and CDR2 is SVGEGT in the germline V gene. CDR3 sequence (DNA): TGTGCCAGCATCCCAGAGGGTCCCCTTTACGAGCAGTACTTC. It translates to CASIPEGPLYEQYF.